This T cell receptor beta chain was found in a study of T cell responses to AZD1222 COVID-19 vaccine. Germline V lookup: CDR1 LGHDT, CDR2 YNNKEL (reference sequence). The CDR3 runs 14 residues. After removal of 6 bases from V and 5 bases from J, the junction contained 9 bases not matched to a gene. TCRdb's copy holds only in-frame clones and misses some; the assay was immunoSEQ multiplex PCR. The sample has roughly 190,000 clones, about nine tenths seen once. The material sequenced was peripheral blood, taken on day 0 of AZD1222 vaccination. The rearrangement joins TRBV3-1 (or the pseudogene TRBV3-2) to TRBJ1-2; 7 nucleotides align to TRBD1. The TCR comes from an adult in good health. The CDR3 sequence: CASSRDSPGYGYTF. The DNA of the CDR3 is TGTGCCAGCAGTAGGGACAGTCCGGGATATGGCTACACCTTC.